Below, one T cell receptor beta chain is given with its context. Its cognate antigen is unknown. The sample holds other DNA sequences that translate to the same CDR3. This sample is part of a study of cytomegalovirus exposure and HLA in healthy donors. The PCR employed 60 Vbeta primers together with 13 Jbeta primers. Measured with immunoSEQ multiplex PCR; TCRdb has only the in-frame clones, and not every one. The sample totals approximately 150,000 clones; its top ten clones hold approximately 0.88%. Broader study findings: The study labeled approximately 150 TCR beta chains cytomegalovirus-associated.

CDR3 length equals 15 residues. J was trimmed by 8 bases and V by 0 bases; bases with no gene match: 1. CDR1 is MNHEY and CDR2 is SVGAGI in the germline V gene. The sequence derives from a male donor in good health and CMV-seronegative. Sequenced: PBMCs. J is TRBJ1-4 and V is TRBV6-5, with 12 bases matching TRBD1. This chain's CDR3 is CASSYSGTGGEKLFF. CDR3 DNA: TGTGCCAGCAGTTACTCGGGGACAGGGGGCGAAAAACTGTTTTTT.